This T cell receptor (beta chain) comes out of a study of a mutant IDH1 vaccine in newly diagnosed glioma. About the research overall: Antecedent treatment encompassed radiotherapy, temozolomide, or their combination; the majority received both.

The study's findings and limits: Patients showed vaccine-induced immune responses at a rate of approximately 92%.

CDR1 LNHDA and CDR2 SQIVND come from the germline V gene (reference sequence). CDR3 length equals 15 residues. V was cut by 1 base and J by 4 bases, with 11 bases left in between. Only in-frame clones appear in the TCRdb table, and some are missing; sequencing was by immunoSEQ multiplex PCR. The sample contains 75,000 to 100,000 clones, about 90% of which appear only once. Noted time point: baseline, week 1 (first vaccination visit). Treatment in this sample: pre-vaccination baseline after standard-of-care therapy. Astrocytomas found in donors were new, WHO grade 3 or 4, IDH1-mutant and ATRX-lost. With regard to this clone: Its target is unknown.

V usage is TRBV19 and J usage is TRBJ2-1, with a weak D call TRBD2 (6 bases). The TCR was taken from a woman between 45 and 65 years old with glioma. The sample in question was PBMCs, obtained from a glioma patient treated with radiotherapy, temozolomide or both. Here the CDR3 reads CASSIAPGVYNEQFF. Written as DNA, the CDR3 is TGTGCCAGTAGTATAGCCCCGGGGGTATACAATGAGCAGTTCTTC.